These 6 T cell receptor beta chains were sequenced from one sample in a study of T-cell reconstitution after alpha-beta-depleted transplantation in children. The authors prepared the TCRbeta library with unique molecular identifiers. TCRdb reprocessed the PCR reads via MiXCR and lists one record per CDR3 protein. The profile shows about 1,000,000 distinct CDR3 sequences, roughly 29% of them singletons. Sequenced material: PBMCs, mostly from graft donor cells, taken 360 days after TCRalphabeta/CD19-depleted stem cell transplant. The receptors originated from a boy under three years old who had a stem cell transplant for SCID, so the T cells may come from the graft donor.

V is TRBV3-1 and J is TRBJ2-2; D gene ambiguous. The CDR3 spans 13 residues. CDR1 is LGHDT, CDR2 YNNKEL, per germline (reference sequence). Trimming left V 5 bases short and J 5 bases short, with 9 bases between. The DNA of the CDR3 is TGTGCCAGCAGCGCACGGCAAACCGGGGAGCTGTTTTTT. Its protein is CASSARQTGELFF. The full variable domain, its missing parts supplied by reference TRBV3-1 and TRBJ2-2, is DTAVSQTPKYLVTQMGNDKSIKCEQNLGHDTMYWYKQDSKKFLKIMFSYNNKELIINETVPNRFSPKSPDKAHLNLHINSLELGDSAVYFCASSARQTGELFFGEGSRLTVL.

V and J are TRBV28 and TRBJ2-7; 7 nucleotides agree with TRBD1. Germline-derived CDR1 and CDR2 are MDHEN and SYDVKM. The CDR3 has 14 amino acids. J lost 2 bases, V lost 5 bases, and 6 bases had no gene match. This CDR3 reads CASSTWTGPYEQYF. The CDR3 DNA reads as TGTGCCAGCAGTACCTGGACAGGACCCTACGAGCAGTACTTC.

The CDR3, as DNA: TGTGCCAGCAGTTTAATAGTGGGTCCGAACACCGGGGAGCTGTTTTTT. Translated, it gives CASSLIVGPNTGELFF. The chain is built from TRBV28 and TRBJ2-2, with D uncertain. CDR3 size: 16 residues. V was shortened by 2 bases and J by 0 bases, with 10 bases between the two germline ends. Germline loops: CDR1 MDHEN, CDR2 SYDVKM.

The table lists this clonotype with a few counts. The chain employs TRBV5-1 and TRBJ2-2; 7 nucleotides line up with TRBD2. Unmatched junction bases numbered 11, after V lost 2 bases and J lost 4 bases. In germline, CDR1 is SGHRS, CDR2 YFSETQ. The CDR3 covers 17 residues. CDR3 residues: CASSFLAGDSSTGELFF. DNA of the CDR3: TGCGCCAGCAGCTTTCTCGCGGGGGATTCAAGCACCGGGGAGCTGTTTTTT.

In this sample, this clonotype turned up a few times. The gene calls are TRBV29-1 and TRBJ2-7; TRBD2 aligns across 14 bases. The CDR3 totals 13 residues. The V gene end was trimmed by 6 bases and the J gene end by 3 bases; junction bases not matched to a gene: 1. The germline CDR1 and CDR2 sequences are SQVTM and ANQGSEA. CDR3 protein: CSVGLAGVYEQYF. CDR3 nucleotide sequence: TGCAGCGTGGGACTAGCGGGGGTCTACGAGCAGTACTTC.

A few counts support this clonotype. V gene TRBV5-1 combines with J gene TRBJ2-7, with 9 positions matching TRBD2. This CDR3 is 14 amino acids long. V shed 3 bases, J shed 5 bases, and the junction held 6 bases outside the gene matches. Germline V gene sequence: CDR1 SGHRS, CDR2 YFSETQ. The CDR3 region has the DNA TGCGCCAGCAGCTGGGGACTAGCTCAGGACGAGCAGTACTTC. Encoded protein: CASSWGLAQDEQYF. The variable domain in full, with the rest retrieved from reference TRBV5-1 and TRBJ2-7, is KAGVTQTPRYLIKTRGQQVTLSCSPISGHRSVSWYQQTPGQGLQFLFEYFSETQRNKGNFPGRFSGRQFSNSRSEMNVSTLELGDSALYLCASSWGLAQDEQYFGPGTRLTVT.